Listed below are T cell receptor beta chains from one sample, sequenced in a study of T cells in localized non-small cell lung cancer. TCRdb's table, derived via immunoSEQ multiplex PCR, lists solely in-frame clones and lacks some. This sample has more than 45,000 clones, with 60% to 85% found just once. The specimen was peripheral blood, collected before any cancer treatment. These receptors came from a man aged 35-69 years with stage I squamous cell lung carcinoma. Both conserved end residues are trimmed from each CDR3. The order of the fields is J gene, V gene, CDR3 protein.

J gene: TRBJ2-2; V gene: TRBV28; CDR3 protein: ASSPLEGQAHTGELF
J gene: TRBJ1-4; V gene: TRBV14; CDR3 protein: ASSLGAATNEKLF
J gene: TRBJ1-4; V gene: TRBV2; CDR3 protein: ASSDVGGEKLF
J gene: TRBJ2-7; V gene: TRBV7-3; CDR3 protein: ASSLTPTGGEQY
J gene: TRBJ2-2; V gene: TRBV4-3; CDR3 protein: ASSQSSRAIGELF
J gene: TRBJ1-2; V gene: TRBV6-1; CDR3 protein: ASSEAGGWGYT
J gene: TRBJ2-7; V gene: TRBV7-9; CDR3 protein: ASSHEGPIYEQY
J gene: TRBJ2-5; V gene: TRBV6-5; CDR3 protein: ASSPGTGRETQY
J gene: TRBJ2-3; V gene: TRBV28; CDR3 protein: ASLPGRGFTDTQY
J gene: TRBJ2-5; V gene: TRBV11-2; CDR3 protein: ASSFMTGRETQY
J gene: TRBJ1-1; V gene: TRBV18; CDR3 protein: ASSSGTLNTEAF
J gene: TRBJ1-6; V gene: TRBV28; CDR3 protein: ASGLTGGKDSPLH
J gene: TRBJ2-7; V gene: TRBV7-9; CDR3 protein: ASSSPLDRGVREQY
J gene: TRBJ2-7; V gene: TRBV4-2; CDR3 protein: ASSPDMGAYEQY
J gene: TRBJ1-3; V gene: TRBV28; CDR3 protein: ASSLPGTGNTIY
J gene: TRBJ2-1; V gene: TRBV10-3; CDR3 protein: AIRRSGDSYNEQF
J gene: TRBJ2-5; V gene: TRBV27; CDR3 protein: ASSHQETQY
J gene: TRBJ2-6; V gene: TRBV5-6; CDR3 protein: ASSEGPQVSGANVLT
J gene: TRBJ2-7; V gene: TRBV6-5; CDR3 protein: ASSSRGLVDEQY
J gene: TRBJ1-2; V gene: TRBV6-1; CDR3 protein: ASSGGT
J gene: TRBJ2-2; V gene: TRBV6-1; CDR3 protein: ASLDLTGELF
J gene: TRBJ1-1; V gene: TRBV18; CDR3 protein: ASSPGTGSRNTEAF
J gene: TRBJ2-4; V gene: TRBV7-2; CDR3 protein: ASSLDGRTLG
J gene: TRBJ2-5; V gene: TRBV5-3; CDR3 protein: ARTVRDRGGTQY
J gene: TRBJ1-2; V gene: TRBV7-3; CDR3 protein: ASSPGQGGGYT
J gene: TRBJ2-2; V gene: TRBV18; CDR3 protein: ASSPRGPGDTGELF
J gene: TRBJ1-4; V gene: TRBV2; CDR3 protein: ASSTQVFNEKLF
J gene: TRBJ2-1; V gene: TRBV9; CDR3 protein: ASSVDRVREQF
J gene: TRBJ1-1; V gene: TRBV6-1; CDR3 protein: ASSESLMNTEAF
J gene: TRBJ2-7; V gene: TRBV9; CDR3 protein: ASSPGQIPYEQY
J gene: TRBJ1-2; V gene: TRBV10-3; CDR3 protein: AISAGTGDYGYT
J gene: TRBJ1-5; V gene: TRBV4-3; CDR3 protein: ASSQGYRGGQPQH
J gene: TRBJ2-3; V gene: TRBV27; CDR3 protein: ASRQEPRDTQY
J gene: TRBJ2-3; V gene: TRBV7-2; CDR3 protein: ASSLALFRGGSTDTQY
J gene: TRBJ1-4; V gene: TRBV5-1; CDR3 protein: ASSWRTGGGEKLF
J gene: TRBJ1-5; V gene: TRBV5-1; CDR3 protein: ASRPTGGSNQPQH
J gene: TRBJ1-1; V gene: TRBV11-2; CDR3 protein: ASSLEGQPNTEAF
J gene: TRBJ1-6; V gene: TRBV7-3; CDR3 protein: ASSSRTGQNSPLH
J gene: TRBJ2-4; V gene: TRBV28; CDR3 protein: ASSLSGPDGYIQY
J gene: TRBJ1-2; V gene: TRBV6-9; CDR3 protein: ARRLLLRYGYT
J gene: TRBJ1-3; V gene: TRBV6-5; CDR3 protein: ASSYSVATGNTIY
J gene: TRBJ2-3; V gene: TRBV7-7; CDR3 protein: ASSLSAGDTDTQY
J gene: TRBJ1-4; V gene: TRBV6-5; CDR3 protein: ASSYSSGGREKLF
J gene: TRBJ1-4; V gene: TRBV14; CDR3 protein: ASSQVSGPINEKLF
J gene: TRBJ1-1; V gene: TRBV30; CDR3 protein: AWSRQENTEAF
J gene: TRBJ1-2; V gene: TRBV6-5; CDR3 protein: ASRLDRNYGYT
J gene: TRBJ2-7; V gene: TRBV2; CDR3 protein: ASKDSSYEQY
J gene: TRBJ1-1; V gene: TRBV6-5; CDR3 protein: ASIGQPVTEAF
J gene: TRBJ1-2; V gene: TRBV29-1; CDR3 protein: SVENPGYNYGYT
J gene: TRBJ2-2; V gene: TRBV6-1; CDR3 protein: ASSAVGEGTYTGELF
J gene: TRBJ1-2; V gene: TRBV23-1; CDR3 protein: ASSQSNRLDGYT
J gene: TRBJ2-7; V gene: TRBV7-9; CDR3 protein: ASSLDVRAGGFSYEQY
J gene: TRBJ2-7; V gene: TRBV2; CDR3 protein: ASSVAGTYEQY
J gene: TRBJ1-4; V gene: TRBV5-1; CDR3 protein: ASSPGQGTTNEKLF
J gene: TRBJ1-2; V gene: TRBV27; CDR3 protein: ASSERGGNYGYT